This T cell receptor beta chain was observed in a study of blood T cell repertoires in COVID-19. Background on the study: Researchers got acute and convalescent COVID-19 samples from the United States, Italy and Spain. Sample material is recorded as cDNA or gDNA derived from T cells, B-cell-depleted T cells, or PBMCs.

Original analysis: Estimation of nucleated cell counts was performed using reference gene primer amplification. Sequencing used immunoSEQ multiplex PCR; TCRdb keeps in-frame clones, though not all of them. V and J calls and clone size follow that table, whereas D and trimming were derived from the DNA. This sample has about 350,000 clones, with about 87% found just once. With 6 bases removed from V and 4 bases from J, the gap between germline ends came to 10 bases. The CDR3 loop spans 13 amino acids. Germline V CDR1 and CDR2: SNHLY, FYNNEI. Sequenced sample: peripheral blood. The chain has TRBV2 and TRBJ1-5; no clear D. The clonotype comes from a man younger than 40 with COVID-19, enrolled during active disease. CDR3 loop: CASRRQRNQPQHF. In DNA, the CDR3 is TGTGCCAGCAGGAGGCAGCGTAATCAGCCCCAGCATTTT.